The 31 T cell receptor beta chains presented below share a single source sample, sequenced in a study of blood T cell repertoires in COVID-19. Generated by immunoSEQ multiplex PCR, the TCRdb table keeps only in-frame clones and is missing some. Among about 88,000 clones listed, 85% to 95% were seen once. Sequences were obtained from peripheral blood. The origin of the receptors is a man in his sixties with acute or convalescent COVID-19.

The gene calls are TRBV14 and TRBJ2-7, with 10 bases matching TRBD1. Germline lookup yields CDR1 SGHDN and CDR2 FVKESK. The V gene end was trimmed by 2 bases and the J gene end by 9 bases; junction bases not matched to a gene: 10. This CDR3 has 15 amino acids. CDR3 in DNA: TGTGCCAGCAGCCAAAGGGGCCTAGGGACAGGGGTGCAGTACTTC. As protein: CASSQRGLGTGVQYF. Looking up the rest from reference TRBV14 and TRBJ2-7 gives the full variable domain: EAGVTQFPSHSVIEKGQTVTLRCDPISGHDNLYWYRRVMGKEIKFLLHFVKESKQDESGMPNNRFLAERTGGTYSTLKVQPAELEDSGVYFCASSQRGLGTGVQYFGPGTRLTVT.

The gene calls are TRBV19 and TRBJ2-6; tentative D call: TRBD1 (6 bases). The CDR3 length is 18 residues. V was cut by 7 bases and J by 0 bases, with 19 bases left in between. Germline V gene data show CDR1 as LNHDA and CDR2 as SQIVND (reference sequence). CDR3: CASNLMVGGSSGANVLTF. DNA for the CDR3: TGTGCCAGTAATTTAATGGTTGGGGGCAGCTCTGGGGCCAACGTCCTGACTTTC.

The J gene is TRBJ1-2, the V gene TRBV6-6; D not certain. Trimming removed 3 bases at V and 8 bases at J, with 16 bases between. This CDR3 has 14 amino acids. CDR1 MNHNY and CDR2 SVGAGI come from the germline V gene (reference sequence). The CDR3 region is CASSYSPGLEGYTF. The CDR3 DNA reads TGTGCCAGCAGTTATAGCCCCGGATTGGAGGGCTACACCTTC.

The chain uses TRBV19 and TRBJ1-5, with D possibly being TRBD1 (6 bases). The CDR3 spans 14 residues. The ends were cut back, 5 bases at V and 7 bases at J, with 15 bases in the middle. Germline lookup yields CDR1 LNHDA and CDR2 SQIVND (reference sequence). CDR3 residues: CASSSDRPGQPQHF. Written as DNA, the CDR3 is TGTGCCAGTAGTTCGGACAGACCTGGACAGCCCCAGCATTTT.

The rearrangement joins TRBV7-6 to TRBJ2-5, with TRBD2 identical over 11 bases. Germline V gene lookup returns CDR1 SGHVS and CDR2 FNYEAQ. The V and J ends lost 0 bases and 5 bases, in that order; junction bases with no gene match: 11. This CDR3 comprises 18 residues. The CDR3: CASSLAKLAGEYGETQYF. CDR3 DNA: TGTGCCAGCAGCTTAGCGAAACTAGCGGGAGAGTATGGGGAGACCCAGTACTTC.

This clone was seen just once. V gene TRBV4-1 combines with J gene TRBJ2-7; tentatively, D is TRBD1 (6 bases). Germline V gene sequence: CDR1 MGHRA, CDR2 YSYEKL. This CDR3 has 13 residues. With 4 bases removed from V and 4 bases from J, the gap between germline ends came to 11 bases. CDR3 protein: CASSRTQGYEQYF. Written as DNA, the CDR3 is TGCGCCAGCAGCCGCACCCAGGGGTACGAGCAGTACTTC.

The chain has TRBV27 and TRBJ2-7; 8 bases align to TRBD2. J was trimmed by 0 bases and V by 3 bases; bases with no gene match: 4. There are 15 residues in the CDR3. Germline V lookup: CDR1 MNHEY, CDR2 SMNVEV (reference sequence). The CDR3 is CASSFLSGSSYEQYF. The CDR3 coding sequence is TGTGCCAGCAGTTTTTTGAGCGGGAGCTCCTACGAGCAGTACTTC.

This chain connects TRBV29-1 to TRBJ1-2, with TRBD1 as a possible D gene (5 bases). CDR1 SQVTM and CDR2 ANQGSEA come from the germline V gene. Deletions cut 4 bases from V and 7 bases from J, with 16 bases between. This CDR3 has 13 residues. The CDR3 region is CSVGGLGDGGYTF. For the CDR3, the DNA is TGCAGCGTTGGGGGCCTAGGTGACGGTGGCTACACCTTC.

This clone was counted once. The chain combines TRBV28 with TRBJ1-1, with 8 bases fitting TRBD1. Germline V gene lookup returns CDR1 MDHEN and CDR2 SYDVKM. CDR3 length: 13 amino acids. Trimming cost V 11 bases and J 6 bases; bases outside gene matches: 11. The CDR3 spells CALYDRGSSEAFF. Here the CDR3 DNA reads TGTGCCTTATATGACAGGGGATCTTCTGAAGCTTTCTTT.

J is TRBJ2-2 and V is TRBV7-6, with 11 nucleotides matching TRBD2. The V gene's germline CDR1 is SGHVS and CDR2 FNYEAQ. CDR3 length equals 18 residues. The V gene end was trimmed by 5 bases and the J gene end by 3 bases; junction bases not matched to a gene: 11. CDR3 bases: TGTGCCAGCAGCCCGGGACTAGCGGTCCAAAGGGACACCGGGGAGCTGTTTTTT. Residues: CASSPGLAVQRDTGELFF. The full variable domain, with the rest looked up from reference TRBV7-6 and TRBJ2-2, is GAGVSQSPRYKVTKRGQDVALRCDPISGHVSLYWYRQALGQGPEFLTYFNYEAQQDKSGLPNDRFSAERPEGSISTLTIQRTEQRDSAMYRCASSPGLAVQRDTGELFFGEGSRLTVL.

V gene TRBV6-5 combines with J gene TRBJ2-7; the D gene is possibly TRBD2 (5 bases). The germline V gene has CDR1 MNHEY and CDR2 SVGAGI. The CDR3 has 11 amino acids. V gave up 4 bases and J gave up 7 bases, with 8 bases separating them. The CDR3 sequence: CASSWRGEQYF. The DNA of the CDR3 is TGTGCCAGCAGTTGGCGCGGGGAGCAGTACTTC.

The chain employs TRBV13 and TRBJ1-1, with 7 nucleotides matching TRBD1. With V trimmed by 5 bases and J by 0 bases, 9 bases remained unmatched. This CDR3 is 16 amino acids long. Germline V gene lookup returns CDR1 PRHDT and CDR2 FYEKMQ (reference sequence). The DNA of the CDR3 is TGTGCCAGCAGCCCTCGTGGACAGGCTTTGAACACTGAAGCTTTCTTT. Translated: CASSPRGQALNTEAFF.

This clone came up once. The chain has TRBV6-5 and TRBJ1-1, with D unclear. The CDR3 has 13 residues. Looked up from germline, CDR1 is MNHEY and CDR2 is SVGAGI. Trimming stripped 2 bases from V and 1 base from J, with 5 bases between. In DNA, the CDR3 is TGTGCCAGCAGTTACAGCACGAACACTGAAGCTTTCTTT. Its translation is CASSYSTNTEAFF.

The rearrangement joins TRBV14 to TRBJ2-1, with 7 bases aligning to TRBD2. Germline V gene sequence: CDR1 SGHDN, CDR2 FVKESK. The CDR3 is 13 residues long. The junction had 0 bases not matched to a gene; V was cut back by 1 base and J by 6 bases. The CDR3 coding sequence is TGTGCCAGCAGCCAAGCTAGCGGCAATGAGCAGTTCTTC. This encodes CASSQASGNEQFF. The full variable domain, rest sourced from reference TRBV14 and TRBJ2-1, is EAGVTQFPSHSVIEKGQTVTLRCDPISGHDNLYWYRRVMGKEIKFLLHFVKESKQDESGMPNNRFLAERTGGTYSTLKVQPAELEDSGVYFCASSQASGNEQFFGPGTRLTVL.

The chain carries TRBV19 and TRBJ1-4; D is uncertain. Per germline, CDR1 LNHDA and CDR2 SQIVND (reference sequence). The CDR3 consists of 14 residues. Trimming stripped 4 bases from V and 1 base from J, with 7 bases between. CDR3 bases: TGTGCCAGTAGTAGCTTAGTAACTAATGAAAAACTGTTTTTT. It specifies CASSSLVTNEKLFF.

Only one count was recorded for this clone. This chain connects TRBV6-2 or TRBV6-3 to TRBJ2-3, with D maybe TRBD2 (6 bases). Germline CDR1 reads MNHEY; CDR2 reads SVGEGT. The CDR3 covers 16 residues. The V gene lost 6 bases and the J gene lost 2 bases, with 18 bases spanning the gap. The DNA for the CDR3 is TGTGCCAGCAGCGGCCGAGATTGGCGGGACACAGATACGCAGTATTTT. Its protein is CASSGRDWRDTDTQYF.

This rearrangement joins TRBV5-4 to TRBJ2-1; TRBD1 matches 7 bases. Germline V gene lookup returns CDR1 SGHNT and CDR2 YYREEE (reference sequence). The junction had 11 bases not matched to a gene; V was cut back by 4 bases and J by 7 bases. The CDR3 loop spans 15 amino acids. CDR3 protein: CASSPYRGWGNEQFF. In DNA, the CDR3 is TGTGCCAGCAGCCCCTACAGGGGATGGGGGAATGAGCAGTTCTTC. The full variable domain, completed using reference TRBV5-4 and TRBJ2-1, is ETGVTQSPTHLIKTRGQQVTLRCSSQSGHNTVSWYQQALGQGPQFIFQYYREEENGRGNFPPRFSGLQFPNYSSELNVNALELDDSALYLCASSPYRGWGNEQFFGPGTRLTVL.

The V call is TRBV4-1, the J call TRBJ1-4; no clear D gene. Germline V gives CDR1 MGHRA, CDR2 YSYEKL. Trimming removed 2 bases from V and 7 bases from J, with 11 bases in between. CDR3 length: 14 amino acids. CDR3 sequence reads: CASSQNGVSEKLFF. CDR3 DNA sequence: TGCGCCAGCAGCCAAAATGGAGTATCTGAAAAACTGTTTTTT.

Written as DNA, the CDR3 is TGTGCCAGCAGCTCTCGACAGGTCTACACCTTC. Translating it yields CASSSRQVYTF. The rearrangement joins TRBV11-3 to TRBJ1-2, with D possibly being TRBD1 (6 bases). Germline lookup yields CDR1 SGHNT and CDR2 YENEEA. This CDR3 is built from 11 residues. Trimming stripped 4 bases from V and 10 bases from J, with 10 bases between.

V is TRBV2 and J is TRBJ2-7, with D unclear. CDR3 length: 14 residues. CDR1 and CDR2 (germline): SNHLY, FYNNEI. Trimming removed 7 bases from V and 2 bases from J, with 15 bases in between. In DNA, the CDR3 is TGTGCCAGCATCCAGAGTCTTACAGCCTACGAGCAGTACTTC. Protein: CASIQSLTAYEQYF.

The gene calls are TRBV5-1 and TRBJ2-7; perhaps TRBD1 as D (5 bases). This CDR3 contains 14 residues. Germline CDR1 is SGHRS and CDR2 is YFSETQ. Trimming cost V 4 bases and J 4 bases, with 15 bases left between them. CDR3 sequence: CASSPTGMTYEQYF. Written as DNA, the CDR3 is TGCGCCAGCAGCCCCACAGGTATGACGTACGAGCAGTACTTC.

This rearrangement joins TRBV7-2 to TRBJ2-1; the match to TRBD2 covers 9 bases. The CDR3 has 16 amino acids. Trimming at V came to 5 bases and at J to 5 bases, leaving 10 bases not matched to a gene. Looked up from germline, CDR1 is SGHTA and CDR2 is FQGNSA. CDR3: CASSQISAGGNNEQFF. The CDR3, as DNA: TGTGCCAGCAGCCAAATAAGTGCGGGAGGGAACAATGAGCAGTTCTTC.

This chain joins TRBV28 and TRBJ2-1, with 8 positions matching TRBD2. The junction had 10 bases not matched to a gene; V was cut back by 4 bases and J by 2 bases. Per germline, CDR1 MDHEN and CDR2 SYDVKM. There are 17 residues in the CDR3. CDR3 coding DNA: TGTGCCAGCAGTTCTCCGCTAGCGGGCCAGACCTACAATGAGCAGTTCTTC. As protein: CASSSPLAGQTYNEQFF. Combining the CDR3 with reference TRBV28 and TRBJ2-1 gives the whole variable domain DVKVTQSSRYLVKRTGEKVFLECVQDMDHENMFWYRQDPGLGLRLIYFSYDVKMKEKGDIPEGYSVSREKKERFSLILESASTNQTSMYLCASSSPLAGQTYNEQFFGPGTRLTVL.

The rearrangement links TRBV5-4 to TRBJ2-7, with D possibly TRBD2 on 6 matching bases. Germline V gene data show CDR1 as SGHNT and CDR2 as YYREEE (reference sequence). The ends were cut back, 7 bases at V and 2 bases at J, with 19 bases in the middle. The CDR3 is made up of 15 amino acids. The CDR3 bases are TGTGCCAGCTCTGCCGGCGGGACGCATACCTACGAGCAGTACTTC. It is translated as CASSAGGTHTYEQYF. Based on the CDR3 plus reference TRBV5-4 and TRBJ2-7, the full variable domain is ETGVTQSPTHLIKTRGQQVTLRCSSQSGHNTVSWYQQALGQGPQFIFQYYREEENGRGNFPPRFSGLQFPNYSSELNVNALELDDSALYLCASSAGGTHTYEQYFGPGTRLTVT.

The rearrangement joins TRBV7-8 to TRBJ2-5; perhaps TRBD2 as D (6 bases). The CDR3 covers 14 residues. Trimming pared 5 bases from V and 3 bases from J, leaving 13 bases between. Per the germline V gene, CDR1 is SGHVS and CDR2 is FQNEAQ. The CDR3 spells CASSPRGGKETQYF. The CDR3 nucleotides read TGTGCCAGCAGCCCTCGGGGAGGTAAAGAGACCCAGTACTTC. The full variable domain, its missing parts supplied by reference TRBV7-8 and TRBJ2-5, is GAGVSQSPRYKVAKRGQDVALRCDPISGHVSLFWYQQALGQGPEFLTYFQNEAQLDKSGLPSDRFFAERPEGSVSTLKIQRTQQEDSAVYLCASSPRGGKETQYFGPGTRLLVL.

The CDR3 DNA reads TGTGCCAGCAGCTTAGGCGGACAGTCCCACACAGATACGCAGTATTTT. Translation gives CASSLGGQSHTDTQYF. V is TRBV7-9 and J is TRBJ2-3, with D possibly matching TRBD1 (6 bases). With 1 base removed from V and 2 bases from J, the gap between germline ends came to 13 bases. This CDR3 is 16 amino acids long. CDR1 is SEHNR, CDR2 FQNEAQ, per germline (reference sequence).

The V and J genes are TRBV2 and TRBJ1-1, with a weak D call TRBD1 (6 bases). Looked up from germline, CDR1 is SNHLY and CDR2 is FYNNEI. This CDR3 is built from 13 residues. V shed 7 bases and J shed 4 bases, with 13 bases lying between them. CDR3 sequence reads: CASTNLGGTEAFF. The CDR3 DNA reads TGTGCCAGCACTAACTTAGGGGGCACTGAAGCTTTCTTT.

This sequence joins TRBV5-4 and TRBJ2-7; 8 positions match TRBD1. Germline V lookup: CDR1 SGHNT, CDR2 YYREEE (reference sequence). With V trimmed by 0 bases and J by 4 bases, 6 bases remained unmatched. The CDR3 spans 15 residues. As DNA, the CDR3 is TGTGCCAGCAGCTTGGGTGGGGACAGGCGGTACGAGCAGTACTTC. It is translated as CASSLGGDRRYEQYF.

The chain carries TRBV5-1 and TRBJ2-1; D is perhaps TRBD2 (6 bases). Germline V gives CDR1 SGHRS, CDR2 YFSETQ. The V gene lost 3 bases and the J gene lost 8 bases, with 18 bases spanning the gap. This CDR3 is 15 amino acids long. CDR3 coding DNA: TGCGCCAGCAGCTCGACCGGGAGCACCTCAGATGAGCAGTTCTTC. The encoded protein is CASSSTGSTSDEQFF.

J is TRBJ2-5 and V is TRBV11-3, with a weak D call TRBD2 (6 bases). The CDR3 is 14 amino acids. V gave up 5 bases and J gave up 2 bases, with 12 bases separating them. CDR1 and CDR2 (germline): SGHNT, YENEEA. The DNA for the CDR3 is TGTGCCAGCAGCAACCCTCGGGGGCAAGAGACCCAGTACTTC. Amino acid sequence: CASSNPRGQETQYF.

The rearrangement uses TRBV30 and TRBJ1-2; D uncertain. The CDR3 spans 14 residues. Germline loops: CDR1 GTSNPN, CDR2 SVGIG (reference sequence). Trimming cost V 3 bases and J 2 bases, with 13 bases left between them. CDR3 sequence (DNA): TGTGCCTGGAGCAGGCCATCCGACAACTATGGCTACACCTTC. Its translation: CAWSRPSDNYGYTF. Combining the CDR3 with reference TRBV30 and TRBJ1-2 gives the whole variable domain SQTIHQWPATLVQPVGSPLSLECTVEGTSNPNLYWYRQAAGRGLQLLFYSVGIGQISSEVPQNLSASRPQDRQFILSSKKLLLSDSGFYLCAWSRPSDNYGYTFGSGTRLTVV.